What follows describes a single T cell receptor (beta chain). The antigen is not known. This record belongs to a study of identifying expanded T cells in peripheral blood. Overall study results and limits: Across healthy donors, higher total template counts meant significantly greater approximately two-week count variance. Over around two and four weeks, about 16 and 20 clones changed, versus roughly 1.1 between replicates.

Healthy donors had no documented immune events, such as infections, while sampled. Generated by immunoSEQ multiplex PCR, the TCRdb table keeps only in-frame clones and is missing some. The repertoire holds fewer than 85,000 clones, with roughly four fifths as singletons. CDR3 size: 13 residues. Looked up from germline, CDR1 is SGHTA and CDR2 is FQGNSA. V lost 3 bases, J lost 11 bases, and 7 bases stayed unmatched. Specimen: blood. This receptor was taken from a person aged 18 to 75 in good health. The V and J genes are TRBV7-2 and TRBJ2-1; 7 nucleotides align to TRBD2. The CDR3 reads CASSLGGSSQQFF. The CDR3, as DNA: TGTGCCAGCAGCTTGGGGGGGTCCTCCCAGCAGTTCTTC.